A selection of T cell receptor beta chains follows, all from one sample in a study of blood T cell repertoires in COVID-19. Repertoires were generated with immunoSEQ multiplex PCR, while TCRdb's copy carries only in-frame clones and drops some. The repertoire consists of just under 250,000 clones, with roughly 89% occurring once and the leading ten covering 3.5% to 5%. The specimen sequenced was PBMCs or T cells enriched from blood (not recorded which). These receptors were taken from a woman between 25 and 40 years old who had recovered from COVID-19. Both conserved end residues are part of each CDR3. A D gene is named only where the DNA matches it firmly. Where a row states a size, it is once, few, many or the class of an expanded clone; other rows omit it.

j_call d_call v_call clone_size cdr3_aa cdr3_nt
TRBJ1-4 TRBD1 TRBV15 NA CATSRTGGKSEKLFF TGTGCCACCAGCAGAACAGGGGGAAAAAGCGAAAAACTGTTTTTT
TRBJ2-1 NA TRBV29-1 NA CSVEPNGRGYNEQFF TGCAGCGTTGAGCCTAACGGTAGGGGCTACAATGAGCAGTTCTTC
TRBJ2-1 TRBD2 TRBV29-1 once CSVRTSGSSYNEQFF TGCAGCGTTCGGACTAGCGGGAGCTCCTACAATGAGCAGTTCTTC
TRBJ1-5 NA TRBV30 NA CAWSDGEYSNQPQHF TGTGCCTGGAGTGACGGGGAATATAGCAATCAGCCCCAGCATTTT
TRBJ2-7 NA TRBV5-4 NA CASSFRTNPYEQYF TGTGCCAGCAGCTTTCGTACAAATCCCTACGAGCAGTACTTC
TRBJ2-7 NA TRBV28 NA CASSNAPGLEQYF TGTGCCAGCAGTAATGCGCCGGGACTCGAGCAGTACTTC
TRBJ2-6 NA TRBV5-8 NA CASSWGFSGANVLTF TGTGCCAGCAGCTGGGGCTTCTCTGGGGCCAACGTCCTGACTTTC
TRBJ2-7 NA TRBV27 NA CASSFGQNYEQYF TGTGCCAGCAGTTTTGGACAGAACTACGAGCAGTACTTC
TRBJ2-3 NA TRBV6-5 NA CASSSPYGGPTDTQYF TGTGCCAGCAGTTCTCCCTACGGGGGTCCCACAGATACGCAGTATTTT
TRBJ1-2 NA TRBV28 once CASSLQDTNYGYTF TGTGCCAGCAGTTTGCAGGATACTAACTATGGCTACACCTTC
TRBJ2-2 NA TRBV21-1 NA CASSKLPGVIGELFF TGTGCCAGCAGCAAACTACCGGGAGTAATCGGGGAGCTGTTTTTT
TRBJ2-1 TRBD2 TRBV6-1 NA CASSGIGTSGYNEQFF TGTGCCAGCAGTGGGATTGGGACTAGCGGGTACAATGAGCAGTTCTTC
TRBJ2-1 NA TRBV29-1 NA CSVPGSGLYNEQFF TGCAGCGTTCCCGGCTCAGGGCTATACAATGAGCAGTTCTTC
TRBJ2-7 NA TRBV27 NA CASSKLGYEQYF TGTGCCAGCAGCAAACTAGGGTACGAGCAGTACTTC
TRBJ1-5 TRBD1 TRBV19 NA CASSTTTGYSNQPQHF TGTGCCAGTAGTACGACGACAGGGTATAGCAATCAGCCCCAGCATTTT
TRBJ1-5 NA TRBV27 NA CASSLWGGGEPQHF TGTGCCAGCAGTTTATGGGGGGGCGGAGAGCCCCAGCATTTT
TRBJ1-5 NA TRBV5-8 NA CASSQNQGPGPQHF TGTGCCAGCAGCCAAAATCAGGGCCCCGGGCCCCAGCATTTT
TRBJ2-2 TRBD2 TRBV3-1/TRBV3-2 NA CASTNLAGSGTGELFF TGTGCCAGCACCAACTTAGCGGGATCGGGAACCGGGGAGCTGTTTTTT
TRBJ2-1 TRBD2 TRBV9 NA CASSVATSGTRGNEQFF TGTGCCAGCAGCGTAGCTACTAGCGGGACAAGAGGCAATGAGCAGTTCTTC
TRBJ1-6 NA TRBV28 NA CASRSGAGINSPLHF TGTGCCAGCAGATCTGGTGCGGGGATTAATTCACCCCTCCACTTT
TRBJ2-7 TRBD2 TRBV6-5 NA CASRVRTSGSYEQYF TGTGCCAGCAGAGTAAGGACTAGCGGTTCCTACGAGCAGTACTTC
TRBJ2-2 TRBD2 TRBV7-3 NA CASSLGLNTGELFF TGTGCCAGCAGCTTGGGACTAAACACCGGGGAGCTGTTTTTT
TRBJ2-7 NA TRBV7-2 NA CASSLGDRTTYEQYF TGTGCCAGCAGCTTGGGCGACAGGACAACCTACGAGCAGTACTTC
TRBJ1-2 TRBD1 TRBV19 NA CASSPRGQVSYTF TGTGCCAGTAGTCCGAGGGGACAGGTGTCGTACACCTTC
TRBJ1-5 NA TRBV28 few CASSLGVNQPQHF TGTGCCAGCAGTTTAGGAGTCAATCAGCCCCAGCATTTT
TRBJ1-1 NA TRBV6-6 NA CASAIRVAGTEAFF TGTGCCAGCGCCATAAGGGTGGCGGGCACTGAAGCTTTCTTT
TRBJ1-1 TRBD1 TRBV10-3 NA CAIRGQINTEAFF TGTGCCATCAGGGGACAGATAAACACTGAAGCTTTCTTT
TRBJ2-1 NA TRBV5-1 once CASSLATNNEQFF TGCGCCAGCAGCTTGGCTACTAACAATGAGCAGTTCTTC
TRBJ1-1 NA TRBV7-7 NA CASNPLLGVGTEAFF TGTGCTAGCAACCCGCTTCTGGGAGTCGGTACTGAAGCTTTCTTT
TRBJ2-1 TRBD1 TRBV18 NA CASSPRTGGSSGGGKWYNEQFF TGTGCCAGCTCACCACGTACAGGGGGCTCTAGCGGAGGTGGGAAGTGGTACAATGAGCAGTTCTTC
TRBJ2-1 NA TRBV6-5 NA CASSSYFNLDSEQFF TGTGCCAGCAGTTCATATTTTAACCTTGATAGTGAGCAGTTCTTC
TRBJ2-7 NA TRBV28 NA CASSFNLGVAALLSYEQYF TGTGCCAGCAGTTTCAACTTGGGGGTAGCGGCGTTGTTGTCCTACGAGCAGTACTTC
TRBJ1-5 TRBD1 TRBV18 NA CASSLGRDRTYQPQHF TGTGCCAGCTCACTTGGCCGGGACAGGACCTATCAGCCCCAGCATTTT
TRBJ1-1 NA TRBV19 NA CASKRDLTRGNTEAFF TGTGCCAGTAAGAGGGATTTAACCAGGGGGAACACTGAAGCTTTCTTT
TRBJ1-5 NA TRBV12-3/TRBV12-4 NA CASSLERQPQHF TGTGCCAGCAGTTTAGAGCGTCAGCCCCAGCATTTT